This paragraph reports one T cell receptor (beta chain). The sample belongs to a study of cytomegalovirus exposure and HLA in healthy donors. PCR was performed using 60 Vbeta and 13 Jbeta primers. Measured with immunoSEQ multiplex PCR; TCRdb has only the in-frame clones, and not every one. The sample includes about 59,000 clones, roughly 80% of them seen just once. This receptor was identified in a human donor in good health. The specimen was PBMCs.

In DNA form, the CDR3 reads TGTGCCACCAGCAGAGTTCGGCAGGGGGGTCAGCCCCAGCATTTT. It encodes CATSRVRQGGQPQHF. The V call is TRBV15, the J call TRBJ1-5; 7 positions match TRBD1. J was trimmed by 6 bases and V by 1 base; bases with no gene match: 6. Per the germline V gene, CDR1 is LNHNV and CDR2 is YYDKDF (reference sequence). The length of the CDR3 is 15 residues.